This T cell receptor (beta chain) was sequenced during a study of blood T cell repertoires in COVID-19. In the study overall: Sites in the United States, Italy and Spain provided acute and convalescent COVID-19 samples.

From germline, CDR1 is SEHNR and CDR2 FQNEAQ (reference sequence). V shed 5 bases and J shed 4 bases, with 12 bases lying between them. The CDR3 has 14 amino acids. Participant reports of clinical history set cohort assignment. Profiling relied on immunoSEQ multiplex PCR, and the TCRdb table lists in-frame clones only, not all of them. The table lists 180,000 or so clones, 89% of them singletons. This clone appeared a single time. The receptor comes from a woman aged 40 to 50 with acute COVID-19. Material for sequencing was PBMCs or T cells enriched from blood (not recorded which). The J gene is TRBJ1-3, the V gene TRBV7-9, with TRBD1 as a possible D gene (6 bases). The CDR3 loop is CASSKPGQGNTIYF. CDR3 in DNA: TGTGCCAGCAGCAAACCCGGACAGGGAAACACCATATATTTT.